This entry lists 25 T cell receptor beta chains sequenced from one sample in a study of graft-versus-host responses after intestinal transplantation. The repertoire was sequenced with immunoSEQ multiplex PCR; TCRdb's copy has only in-frame clones and lacks some. Of approximately 23,000 clones listed, about two fifths are singletons. Plated together were roughly 200,000 CFSE-labeled responder cells and roughly 200,000 irradiated, violet-dye-labeled stimulator cells. The sequenced sample was alloreactive CD8+ T cells from a mixed lymphocyte reaction culture, obtained before transplantation. The subset was: CFSE-low proliferating T cells sorted from roughly 6-day pre-transplant mixed lymphocyte reaction (GvH or HvG direction). The source of these receptors is a human patient who was an organ donor for intestinal transplantation.

This clone is categorized as medium-sized (0.01 to 0.1%). The chain joins TRBV6-6 to TRBJ1-1; no reliable D call. V was pared by 0 bases and J by 3 bases, with 11 bases between. CDR3 length: 15 amino acids. Germline V gives CDR1 MNHNY, CDR2 SVGAGI (reference sequence). CDR3 in DNA: TGTGCCAGCAGTTACTCCCCTAATGAGGACACTGAAGCTTTCTTT. It is translated as CASSYSPNEDTEAFF.

Concerning this clone itself: At one of its ends the junction is not consistent with the germline gene, which may arise from a read error. J is TRBJ1-1 and V is TRBV5-1; D not certain. The CDR3 spans 14 residues. CDR1 is SGHRS and CDR2 is YFSETQ in the germline V gene. CDR3 in DNA: TGTGCCAGCAGCTCCCGGGCGGCGTCCGCTGAAGCTTTCTTT. Translating it yields CASSSRAASAEAFF.

This clone has a handful of counts. This rearrangement joins TRBV5-6 to TRBJ1-5; TRBD1 aligns across 8 bases. Germline CDR1 SGHDT, CDR2 YYEEEE. The CDR3 contains 19 residues. J gave up 0 bases and V 3 bases, and 14 bases lay outside the gene matches. The DNA for the CDR3 is TGTGCCAGCAGCTCTCCTGGACAGGGTAAACTGTGTAGCAATCAGCCCCAGCATTTT. It encodes CASSSPGQGKLCSNQPQHF.

This clone was seen once. This chain joins TRBV7-9 and TRBJ1-3; 10 bases agree with TRBD1. Looked up from germline, CDR1 is SEHNR and CDR2 is FQNEAQ (reference sequence). Losses at the gene ends were 5 bases for V and 3 bases for J; bases not matched to a gene: 10. CDR3 length: 17 amino acids. This CDR3 reads CASSPWTGGGSGNTIYF. CDR3 DNA sequence: TGTGCCAGCAGCCCCTGGACAGGGGGAGGTAGTGGAAACACCATATATTTT.

A remark on this clone: At one of its ends the junction is not consistent with the germline gene, which may arise from a read error. In the same sample, other DNA sequences code for this CDR3. V gene TRBV11-2 combines with J gene TRBJ1-2, with a tentative D call TRBD1 (5 bases). The length of the CDR3 is 16 residues. In germline, CDR1 is SGHAT, CDR2 FQNNGV. This CDR3 is CASSVIRDSRNYGYTF. CDR3 nucleotides: TGTGCTAGCAGCGTGATACGGGACTCCCGAAACTATGGCTACACCTTC. The full variable domain, rest sourced from reference TRBV11-2 and TRBJ1-2, is EAGVAQSPRYKIIEKRQSVAFWCNPISGHATLYWYQQILGQGPKLLIQFQNNGVVDDSQLPKDRFSAERLKGVDSTLKIQPAKLEDSAVYLCASSVIRDSRNYGYTFGSGTRLTVV.

The chain employs TRBV6-6 and TRBJ1-1; 7 nucleotides match TRBD1. The CDR3 covers 12 residues. The J segment lost 4 bases and the V segment lost 6 bases, leaving 2 bases of the junction unmatched. Germline loops: CDR1 MNHNY, CDR2 SVGAGI (reference sequence). CDR3 sequence reads: CASSSGGTEAFF. DNA for the CDR3: TGTGCCAGCAGCTCAGGGGGCACTGAAGCTTTCTTT.

The V call is TRBV4-1, the J call TRBJ2-5; D is unresolved. With 1 base removed from V and 1 base from J, the gap between germline ends came to 10 bases. The CDR3 is made up of 15 amino acids. In germline, CDR1 is MGHRA, CDR2 YSYEKL. The CDR3 spells CASSQVQQAQETQYF. CDR3 bases: TGCGCCAGCAGCCAAGTACAGCAAGCCCAAGAGACCCAGTACTTC.

The table lists this clone with a few counts. The chain recombines TRBV7-7 with TRBJ2-5; 7 nucleotides agree with TRBD1. V shed 7 bases and J 4 bases; nucleotides not matched to a gene: 9. Germline-derived CDR1 and CDR2 are SSHAT and FNYEAQ (reference sequence). This CDR3 contains 14 residues. The CDR3 loop reads CASTSHPGGETQYF. In DNA form, the CDR3 reads TGTGCCAGCACCTCACACCCAGGGGGAGAGACCCAGTACTTC.

The chain has TRBV6-4 and TRBJ2-2; 7 nucleotides agree with TRBD1. CDR3 length: 16 residues. V shed 0 bases and J 5 bases; nucleotides not matched to a gene: 6. Germline-derived CDR1 and CDR2 are MRHNA and SNTAGT. CDR3 region: CASSDSAQGETGELFF. The CDR3 DNA reads as TGTGCCAGCAGTGACTCTGCCCAGGGGGAAACCGGGGAGCTGTTTTTT.

The J gene is TRBJ2-5, the V gene TRBV7-9, with TRBD2 identical over 13 bases. V lost 4 bases and J lost 5; bases outside the gene matches: 4. Germline loops: CDR1 SEHNR, CDR2 FQNEAQ (reference sequence). This CDR3 has 15 amino acids. CDR3 protein: CASSSWTSGSETQYF. The CDR3 bases are TGTGCCAGCAGCTCCTGGACTAGCGGGAGTGAGACCCAGTACTTC.

This CDR3 is CASSFGGGGQGQLPQHF. The DNA for the CDR3 is TGTGCCAGCAGCTTCGGGGGTGGGGGACAGGGGCAACTGCCCCAGCATTTT. This sequence joins TRBV7-8 and TRBJ1-5, with 10 nucleotides matching TRBD1. This CDR3 has 17 residues. V shed 3 bases and J 9 bases; nucleotides not matched to a gene: 14. The V gene's germline CDR1 is SGHVS and CDR2 FQNEAQ.

The V call is TRBV11-2, the J call TRBJ2-5; D call uncertain. Germline CDR1 reads SGHAT; CDR2 reads FQNNGV. V was pared by 5 bases and J by 5 bases, with 9 bases between. The CDR3 contains 12 residues. The CDR3: CASSRIGETQYF. The DNA of the CDR3 is TGTGCCAGCAGCCGAATCGGGGAGACCCAGTACTTC.

The V gene is TRBV9, the J gene TRBJ1-1; D perhaps matches TRBD1 (6 bases). With 0 bases removed from V and 7 bases from J, the gap between germline ends came to 13 bases. CDR3 length: 14 residues. Germline V lookup: CDR1 SGDLS, CDR2 YYNGEE. The CDR3 loop is CASSVVPGAGEAFF. CDR3 sequence (DNA): TGTGCCAGCAGCGTAGTCCCGGGGGCGGGTGAAGCTTTCTTT.

V and J are TRBV9 and TRBJ2-1; TRBD2 matches 7 bases. The CDR3 is made up of 13 amino acids. Germline V CDR1 and CDR2: SGDLS, YYNGEE. V was pared by 0 bases and J by 9 bases, with 3 bases of the junction left unmatched. The CDR3 sequence is CASSVVSSGEQFF. For the CDR3, the DNA is TGTGCCAGCAGCGTAGTGTCTAGCGGTGAGCAGTTCTTC.

The chain couples TRBV11-2 to TRBJ1-1; a possible D gene is TRBD1 (5 bases). This CDR3 spans 13 amino acids. The V end was cut by 3 bases, the J end by 11 bases, with 16 bases between. The germline V gene has CDR1 SGHAT and CDR2 FQNNGV. The CDR3 protein is CASSFGVVEGAFF. In nucleotides, the CDR3 is TGTGCCAGCAGCTTCGGGGTGGTGGAGGGGGCTTTCTTT. Drawing the rest from reference TRBV11-2 and TRBJ1-1, the complete variable domain is EAGVAQSPRYKIIEKRQSVAFWCNPISGHATLYWYQQILGQGPKLLIQFQNNGVVDDSQLPKDRFSAERLKGVDSTLKIQPAKLEDSAVYLCASSFGVVEGAFFGQGTRLTVV.

This clone turned up a few times. This chain connects TRBV19 to TRBJ2-2; D gene unclear. V lost 7 bases, J lost 3 bases, and 12 bases lay in between. Germline values: CDR1 LNHDA, CDR2 SQIVND (reference sequence). The CDR3 spans 14 residues. The CDR3 DNA reads TGTGCCAGTACTCTAGACTCGTACACCGGGGAGCTGTTTTTT. Encoded protein: CASTLDSYTGELFF.

This clone occurred a few times. The chain combines TRBV18 with TRBJ2-2; 8 nucleotides line up with TRBD1. Trimming cost V 5 bases and J 1 base; bases outside gene matches: 3. This CDR3 spans 15 amino acids. Looked up from germline, CDR1 is KGHSH and CDR2 is LQKENI. This CDR3 is CASSSGQGNTGELFF. CDR3 DNA: TGTGCCAGCTCATCAGGACAGGGGAACACCGGGGAGCTGTTTTTT.

The chain employs TRBV30 and TRBJ2-7, with 12 bases aligning to TRBD2. V was pared by 0 bases and J by 5 bases, with 2 bases of the junction left unmatched. CDR1 GTSNPN and CDR2 SVGIG come from the germline V gene (reference sequence). This CDR3 contains 14 residues. CDR3 coding DNA: TGTGCCTGGAGTGTACTAGCGGGAGGAGACGAGCAGTACTTC. This sequence encodes CAWSVLAGGDEQYF.

This clone was counted between two and nine times. This sequence joins TRBV19 and TRBJ2-6; TRBD2 matches at 7 bases. The CDR3 contains 16 residues. The V gene end was trimmed by 4 bases and the J gene end by 5 bases; junction bases not matched to a gene: 8. Germline CDR1 LNHDA, CDR2 SQIVND (reference sequence). This CDR3 reads CASSKGCGGRANVLTF. The CDR3 DNA reads TGTGCCAGTAGTAAGGGATGCGGGGGTCGGGCCAACGTCCTGACTTTC.

The chain recombines TRBV6-5 with TRBJ2-3; either TRBD1 or TRBD2 may supply D (5 bases each). Germline assignment: CDR1 MNHEY and CDR2 SVGAGI. This CDR3 contains 15 residues. Trimming took 2 bases from V and 6 from J, leaving 15 bases between them. In DNA, the CDR3 is TGTGCCAGCAGTTACGGGACGCATAATTGGGATACGCAGTATTTT. Amino acids: CASSYGTHNWDTQYF.

The V and J genes are TRBV7-9 and TRBJ2-1; 11 bases match TRBD2. The CDR3 consists of 17 residues. J gave up 8 bases and V 7 bases, and 16 bases lay outside the gene matches. Looked up from germline, CDR1 is SEHNR and CDR2 is FQNEAQ (reference sequence). CDR3 sequence: CASTSFPIAGGGDEQFF. DNA for the CDR3: TGTGCCAGCACCTCATTCCCGATAGCGGGAGGGGGAGATGAGCAGTTCTTC.

This chain connects TRBV28 to TRBJ2-7; perhaps TRBD1 as D (6 bases). V was shortened by 6 bases and J by 1 base, with 10 bases between the two germline ends. CDR1 is MDHEN and CDR2 is SYDVKM in the germline V gene. This CDR3 has 13 amino acids. CDR3: CASSPGVSYEQYF. In DNA, the CDR3 is TGTGCCAGCAGCCCAGGGGTTTCCTACGAGCAGTACTTC.

This clone has only one observation. The chain links TRBV15 to TRBJ1-1; TRBD1 is a possible D gene (5 bases). The CDR3 length is 13 residues. Trimming removed 9 bases at V and 4 bases at J, with 15 bases between. CDR1 and CDR2 (germline): LNHNV, YYDKDF (reference sequence). The CDR3 bases are TGTGCCACACAGCAGGGATTTTCCACTGAAGCTTTCTTT. Its translation is CATQQGFSTEAFF. Supplemented by reference TRBV15 and TRBJ1-1, the full variable domain reads DAMVIQNPRYQVTQFGKPVTLSCSQTLNHNVMYWYQQKSSQAPKLLFHYYDKDFNNEADTPDNFQSRRPNTSFCFLDIRSPGLGDTAMYLCATQQGFSTEAFFGQGTRLTVV.

The chain uses TRBV4-3 and TRBJ1-1; D remains unclear. The CDR3 has 14 residues. Deletions cut 1 base from V and 4 bases from J, with 10 bases between. Germline V gene sequence: CDR1 LGHNA, CDR2 YSLEER. The CDR3: CASSQAQAGTEAFF. In DNA form, the CDR3 reads TGCGCCAGCAGCCAAGCTCAGGCTGGCACTGAAGCTTTCTTT.

The CDR3 DNA follows: TGCGCCAGCAGCCGGGACACCTACGAGCAGTACTTC. It encodes CASSRDTYEQYF. The V and J genes are TRBV5-1 and TRBJ2-7; maybe TRBD1 (6 bases). V gave up 4 bases and J gave up 2 bases, with 7 bases separating them. This CDR3 has 12 amino acids. Germline CDR1 reads SGHRS; CDR2 reads YFSETQ.